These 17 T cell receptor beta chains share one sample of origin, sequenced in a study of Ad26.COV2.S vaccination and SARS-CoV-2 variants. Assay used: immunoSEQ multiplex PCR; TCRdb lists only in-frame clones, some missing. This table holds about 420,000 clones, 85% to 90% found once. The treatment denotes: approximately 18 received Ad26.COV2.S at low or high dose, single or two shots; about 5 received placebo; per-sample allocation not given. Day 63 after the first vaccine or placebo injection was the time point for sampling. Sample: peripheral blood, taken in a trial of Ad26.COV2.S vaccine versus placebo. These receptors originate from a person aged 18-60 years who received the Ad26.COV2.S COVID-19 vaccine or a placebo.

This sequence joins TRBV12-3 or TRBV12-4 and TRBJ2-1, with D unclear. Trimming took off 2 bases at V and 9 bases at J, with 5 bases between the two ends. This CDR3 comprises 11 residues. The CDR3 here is CASSLPGEQFF. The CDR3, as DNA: TGTGCCAGCAGTTTACCCGGTGAGCAGTTCTTC.

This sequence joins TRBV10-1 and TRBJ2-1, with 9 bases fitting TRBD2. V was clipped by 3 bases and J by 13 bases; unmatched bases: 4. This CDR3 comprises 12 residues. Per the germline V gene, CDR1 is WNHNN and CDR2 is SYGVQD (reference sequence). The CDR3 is CASSEGGGAQFF. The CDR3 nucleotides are TGCGCCAGCAGTGAAGGCGGGGGGGCCCAGTTCTTC.

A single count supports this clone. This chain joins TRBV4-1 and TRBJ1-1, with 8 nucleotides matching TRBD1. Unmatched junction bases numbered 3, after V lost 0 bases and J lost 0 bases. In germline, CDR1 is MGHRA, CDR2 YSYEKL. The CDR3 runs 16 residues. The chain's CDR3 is CASSQDRGLVNTEAFF. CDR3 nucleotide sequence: TGCGCCAGCAGCCAAGACAGGGGGCTGGTGAACACTGAAGCTTTCTTT.

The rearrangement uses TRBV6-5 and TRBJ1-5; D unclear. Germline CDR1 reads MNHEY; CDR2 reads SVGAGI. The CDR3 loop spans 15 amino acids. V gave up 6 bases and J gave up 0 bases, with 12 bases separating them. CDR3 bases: TGTGCCAGCAGGAAAACGGGATTTAGCAATCAGCCCCAGCATTTT. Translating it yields CASRKTGFSNQPQHF.

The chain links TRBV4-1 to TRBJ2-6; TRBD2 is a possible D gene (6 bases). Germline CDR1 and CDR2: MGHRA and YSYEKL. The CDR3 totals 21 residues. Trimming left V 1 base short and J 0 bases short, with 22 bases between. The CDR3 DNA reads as TGCGCCAGCAGCCAAGGTAGCCATTGGAGGGTGATGATCTCTGGGGCCAACGTCCTGACTTTC. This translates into CASSQGSHWRVMISGANVLTF.

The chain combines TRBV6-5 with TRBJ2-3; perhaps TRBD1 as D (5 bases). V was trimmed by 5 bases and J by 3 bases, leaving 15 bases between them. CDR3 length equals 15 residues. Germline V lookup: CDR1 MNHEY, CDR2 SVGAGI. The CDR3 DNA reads TGTGCCAGCAGTCCGGCAGGGATTCGTACAGATACGCAGTATTTT. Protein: CASSPAGIRTDTQYF.

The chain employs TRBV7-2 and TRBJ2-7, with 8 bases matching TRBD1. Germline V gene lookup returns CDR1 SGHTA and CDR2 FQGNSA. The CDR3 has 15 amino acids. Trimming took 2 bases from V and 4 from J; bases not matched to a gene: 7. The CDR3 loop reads CASSLSAGGAYEQYF. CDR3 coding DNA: TGTGCCAGCAGCTTAAGCGCAGGGGGCGCTTACGAGCAGTACTTC.

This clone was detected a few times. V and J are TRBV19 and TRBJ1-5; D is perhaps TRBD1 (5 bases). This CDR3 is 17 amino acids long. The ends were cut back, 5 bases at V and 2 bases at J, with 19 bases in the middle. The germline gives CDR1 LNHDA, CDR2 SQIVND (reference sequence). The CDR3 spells CASSFSLGAGGNQPQHF. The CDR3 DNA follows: TGTGCCAGTAGTTTCTCGTTAGGGGCGGGAGGCAATCAGCCCCAGCATTTT.

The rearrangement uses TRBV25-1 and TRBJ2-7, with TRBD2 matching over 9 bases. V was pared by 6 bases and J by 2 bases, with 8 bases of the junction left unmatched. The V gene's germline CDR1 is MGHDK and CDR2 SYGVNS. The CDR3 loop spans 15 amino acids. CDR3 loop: CASSAAGGRPYEQYF. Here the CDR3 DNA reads TGTGCCAGCAGCGCAGCGGGGGGCCGTCCCTACGAGCAGTACTTC.

CDR3 in amino acids: CASSPLRDRLNTEAFF. The CDR3, as DNA: TGTGCCAGCAGTCCACTCCGGGACAGGTTGAACACTGAAGCTTTCTTT. The rearrangement links TRBV28 to TRBJ1-1; TRBD1 agrees at 8 bases. CDR1 is MDHEN, CDR2 SYDVKM, per germline. The CDR3 sequence is 16 residues long. V gave up 5 bases and J gave up 0 bases; unmatched junction bases: 8.

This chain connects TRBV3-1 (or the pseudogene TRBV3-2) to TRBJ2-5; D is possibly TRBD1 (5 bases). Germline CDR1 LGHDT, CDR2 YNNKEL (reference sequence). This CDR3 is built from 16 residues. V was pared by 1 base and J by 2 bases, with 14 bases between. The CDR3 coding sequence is TGTGCCAGCAGCCAAGTAGGTTTAGCAGGGCAAGAGACCCAGTACTTC. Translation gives CASSQVGLAGQETQYF.

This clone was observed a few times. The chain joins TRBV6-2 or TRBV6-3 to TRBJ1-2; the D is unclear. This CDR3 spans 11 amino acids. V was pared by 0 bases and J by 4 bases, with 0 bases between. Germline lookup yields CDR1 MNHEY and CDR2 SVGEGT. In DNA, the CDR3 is TGTGCCAGCAGTTACTCCTATGGCTACACCTTC. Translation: CASSYSYGYTF.

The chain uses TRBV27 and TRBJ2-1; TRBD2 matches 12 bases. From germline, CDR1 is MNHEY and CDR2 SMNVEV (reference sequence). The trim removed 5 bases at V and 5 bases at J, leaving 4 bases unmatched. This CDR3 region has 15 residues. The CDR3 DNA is TGTGCCAGCAGTCCCCGACTAGCGGGGGACAATGAGCAGTTCTTC. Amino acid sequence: CASSPRLAGDNEQFF.

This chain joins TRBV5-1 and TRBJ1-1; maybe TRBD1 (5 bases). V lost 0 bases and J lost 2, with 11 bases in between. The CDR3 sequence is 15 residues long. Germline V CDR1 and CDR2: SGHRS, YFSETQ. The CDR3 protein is CASSLEGTVNTEAFF. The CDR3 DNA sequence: TGCGCCAGCAGCTTGGAAGGGACGGTAAACACTGAAGCTTTCTTT.

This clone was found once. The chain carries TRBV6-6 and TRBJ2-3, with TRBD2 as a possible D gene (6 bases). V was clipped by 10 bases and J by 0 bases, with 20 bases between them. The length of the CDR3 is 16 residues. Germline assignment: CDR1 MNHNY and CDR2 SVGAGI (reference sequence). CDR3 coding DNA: TGTGCCACCAGAAACGCCGGGGACTTCAGCACAGATACGCAGTATTTT. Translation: CATRNAGDFSTDTQYF.

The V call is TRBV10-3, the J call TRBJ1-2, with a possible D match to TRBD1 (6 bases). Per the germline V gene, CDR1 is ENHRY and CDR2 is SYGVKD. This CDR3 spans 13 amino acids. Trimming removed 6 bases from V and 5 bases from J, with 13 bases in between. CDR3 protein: CAIRGGRGYGYTF. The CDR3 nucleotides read TGTGCCATCAGGGGGGGCAGGGGTTATGGCTACACCTTC.

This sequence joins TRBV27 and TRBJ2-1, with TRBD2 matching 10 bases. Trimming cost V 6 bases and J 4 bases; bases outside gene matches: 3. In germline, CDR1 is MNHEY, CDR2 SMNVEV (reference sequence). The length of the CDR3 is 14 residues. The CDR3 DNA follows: TGTGCCAGCAGAAGCGGGGGGGCTTACAATGAGCAGTTCTTC. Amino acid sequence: CASRSGGAYNEQFF.